The rows below give T cell receptor beta chains drawn from one sample of a study of blood T cell repertoires in COVID-19. The assay was immunoSEQ multiplex PCR, and TCRdb's table has in-frame clones only and misses some. The sample has approximately 310,000 clones, roughly 84% seen once. Sequencing used peripheral blood. Every receptor here comes from a man between 50 and 59 years old with active or convalescent COVID-19. The CDR3 runs from the conserved cysteine through the conserved F or W. A D gene is named only where the DNA matches it firmly. Clone size appears in some rows only: once, few, many, or a class for an expanded clone.

>TRBJ1-1|-|-|TRBV5-1
CASSLRQSPSATEAFF
TGCGCCAGCAGCCTCAGACAGTCCCCCTCGGCCACTGAAGCTTTCTTT
>TRBJ2-3|once|TRBD2|TRBV9
CASSATSGSQDTQYF
TGTGCCAGCAGCGCAACTAGCGGGAGTCAAGATACGCAGTATTTT
>TRBJ2-1|-|-|TRBV10-2
CASSEQEGTEQFF
TGCGCCAGCAGTGAACAGGAGGGAACTGAGCAGTTCTTC
>TRBJ2-7|-|-|TRBV27
CASSLSEGYYEQYF
TGTGCCAGCAGTTTATCAGAGGGATACTACGAGCAGTACTTC
>TRBJ1-5|-|TRBD1|TRBV6-5
CASTGTADQPQHF
TGTGCCAGCACCGGGACAGCAGATCAGCCCCAGCATTTT
>TRBJ1-1|few|-|TRBV3-1/TRBV3-2
CASSQNRDYTEAFF
TGTGCCAGCAGCCAGAACCGGGACTACACTGAAGCTTTCTTT
>TRBJ2-5|-|-|TRBV18
CASSPDQVLQETQYF
TGTGCCAGCTCACCAGACCAGGTACTCCAAGAGACCCAGTACTTC
>TRBJ2-1|-|TRBD2|TRBV6-5
CASSLGLAGNEQFF
TGTGCCAGCAGTTTAGGACTAGCGGGAAATGAGCAGTTCTTC
>TRBJ1-3|-|-|TRBV7-9
CASSVERSSGNTIYF
TGTGCCAGCAGCGTAGAACGGAGCTCTGGAAACACCATATATTTT
>TRBJ2-3|-|-|TRBV20-1
CSARALLDTHF
TGCAGTGCTAGGGCTCTACTGGACACTCATTTT
>TRBJ1-6|-|-|TRBV3-1/TRBV3-2
CASSQVWSGANSPLHF
TGTGCCAGCAGCCAAGTCTGGTCTGGGGCAAATTCACCCCTCCACTTT
>TRBJ2-2|few|-|TRBV5-4
CASSGGAPGELFF
TGTGCCAGCAGCGGGGGGGCCCCCGGGGAGCTGTTTTTT
>TRBJ1-6|-|-|TRBV7-8
CASSSRTEESPLHF
TGTGCCAGCAGCTCGCGGACAGAGGAGTCCCCCCTCCACTTT
>TRBJ1-6|-|-|TRBV11-2
CASSPGQLSYNSPLHF
TGTGCCAGCAGCCCAGGACAGCTCTCTTATAATTCACCCCTCCACTTT
>TRBJ2-7|few|-|TRBV11-2
CASSLDLGTYEQYF
TGTGCCAGCAGCTTAGATCTAGGAACCTACGAGCAGTACTTC
>TRBJ2-3|-|TRBD2|TRBV5-1
CASSQTSGIPTDTQYF
TGCGCCAGCAGCCAGACTAGCGGGATCCCCACAGATACGCAGTATTTT